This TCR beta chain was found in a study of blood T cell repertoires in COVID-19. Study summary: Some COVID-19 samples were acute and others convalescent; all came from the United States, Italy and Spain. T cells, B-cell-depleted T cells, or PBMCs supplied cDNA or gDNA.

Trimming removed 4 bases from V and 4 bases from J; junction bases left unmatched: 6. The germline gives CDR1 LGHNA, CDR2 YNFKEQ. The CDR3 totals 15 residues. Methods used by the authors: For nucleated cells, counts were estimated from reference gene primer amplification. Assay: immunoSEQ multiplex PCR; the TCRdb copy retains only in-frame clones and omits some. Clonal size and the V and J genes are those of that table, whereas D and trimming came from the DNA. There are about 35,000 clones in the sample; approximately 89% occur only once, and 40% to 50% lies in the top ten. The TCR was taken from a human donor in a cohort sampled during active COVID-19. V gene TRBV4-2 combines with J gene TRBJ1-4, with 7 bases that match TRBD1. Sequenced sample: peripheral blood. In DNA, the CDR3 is TGTGCCAGCAGCCCAGGGGACAGCCTTAATGAAAAACTGTTTTTT. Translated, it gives CASSPGDSLNEKLFF.